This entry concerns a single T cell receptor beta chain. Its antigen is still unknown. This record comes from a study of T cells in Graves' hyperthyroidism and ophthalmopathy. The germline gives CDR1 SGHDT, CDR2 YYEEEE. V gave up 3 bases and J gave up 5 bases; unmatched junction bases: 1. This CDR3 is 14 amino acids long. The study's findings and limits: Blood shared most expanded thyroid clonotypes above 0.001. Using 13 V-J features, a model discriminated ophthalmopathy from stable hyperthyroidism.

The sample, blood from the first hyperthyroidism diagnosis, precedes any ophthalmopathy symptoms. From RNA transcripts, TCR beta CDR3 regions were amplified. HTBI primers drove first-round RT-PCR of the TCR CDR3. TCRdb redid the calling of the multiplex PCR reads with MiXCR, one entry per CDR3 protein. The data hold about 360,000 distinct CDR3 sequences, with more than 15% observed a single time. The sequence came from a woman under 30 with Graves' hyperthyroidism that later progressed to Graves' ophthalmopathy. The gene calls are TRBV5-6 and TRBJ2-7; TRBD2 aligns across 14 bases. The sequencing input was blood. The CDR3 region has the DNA TGTGCCAGCAGCTGGGGACTAGCGGGGGACGAGCAGTACTTC. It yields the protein CASSWGLAGDEQYF.